The rows below give T cell receptor beta chains drawn from one sample of a study of spatial heterogeneity in lung cancer. Each CDR3 protein gets one entry after TCRdb re-called the 5' RACE reads with MiXCR. The profile shows 30,000 to 45,000 distinct CDR3 sequences, approximately 7.5% of them singletons. The sequences come from PBMCs, collected at surgery. The receptors originated from a male donor with early-stage non-small cell lung cancer. CDR3s include the opening cysteine and the closing phenylalanine or tryptophan. The order of the fields is clone size, J gene, D gene, V gene, CDR3 protein, CDR3 DNA. A D gene is named only where the DNA matches it firmly. Size is stated for part of the rows, as once, few or many counts, or as a class when the clone is expanded.

many TRBJ2-1 . TRBV6-1 CASSESGTFYNEQFF TGTGCCAGCAGTGAAAGTGGGACCTTCTACAATGAGCAGTTCTTC
few TRBJ2-5 TRBD1 TRBV7-2 CASSLVRQGQETQYF TGTGCCAGCAGCTTAGTTAGACAGGGGCAAGAGACCCAGTACTTC
few TRBJ1-6 . TRBV21-1 CASSKRGSPLHF TGTGCCAGCAGCAAAAGGGGATCACCCCTCCACTTT
few TRBJ2-1 . TRBV4-3 CASSQEYRRSTNEQFF TGCGCCAGCAGCCAAGAATACAGAAGATCCACCAATGAGCAGTTCTTC
. TRBJ1-3 TRBD1 TRBV20-1 CSAVWTGAGNTIYF TGCAGTGCTGTTTGGACAGGGGCCGGAAACACCATATATTTT
few TRBJ2-6 TRBD1 TRBV5-1 CASSLDRGARSRANVLTF TGCGCCAGCAGCCTCGACAGGGGGGCCCGCTCGAGGGCCAACGTCCTGACTTTC
. TRBJ2-6 . TRBV12-3/TRBV12-4 CASSQGQPGANVLTF TGTGCCAGCAGTCAAGGCCAACCCGGGGCCAACGTCCTGACTTTC
many TRBJ1-5 . TRBV7-2 CASNRQHSNQPQHF TGTGCCAGCAACCGACAGCATAGCAATCAGCCCCAGCATTTT
. TRBJ2-5 TRBD2 TRBV2 CASSPGTRDWETQYF TGTGCCAGCAGTCCCGGGACTAGGGACTGGGAGACCCAGTACTTC
many TRBJ2-5 TRBD2 TRBV29-1 CSVESSGKTQYF TGCAGCGTTGAGTCTAGCGGAAAGACCCAGTACTTC
many TRBJ1-6 TRBD1 TRBV13 CASSLNRQGSNSPLHF TGTGCCAGCAGCCTCAACAGACAGGGCTCAAATTCACCCCTCCACTTT
many TRBJ2-1 . TRBV2 CASSDETDFEQFF TGTGCCAGCAGCGACGAGACAGACTTTGAGCAGTTCTTC
few TRBJ2-7 . TRBV11-3 CASSLGPENEQYF TGTGCCAGCAGCTTAGGGCCAGAAAACGAGCAGTACTTC
many TRBJ1-4 . TRBV6-5 CASSLTGGNEKLFF TGTGCCAGCAGTCTGACGGGGGGTAATGAAAAACTGTTTTTT
many TRBJ2-5 TRBD1 TRBV3-1 CASSRGQGQETQYF TGTGCCAGCAGCCGAGGACAGGGGCAAGAGACCCAGTACTTC
many TRBJ2-5 . TRBV5-5 CASSLEGISFGERETQYF TGTGCCAGCAGCTTGGAAGGGATAAGTTTCGGGGAAAGGGAGACCCAGTACTTC
many TRBJ2-1 . TRBV2 CASSTMRGYNEQFF TGTGCCAGCAGTACTATGAGGGGGTACAATGAGCAGTTCTTC
many TRBJ1-1 . TRBV12-3/TRBV12-4 CASSLGAGNTEAFF TGTGCCAGCAGTTTAGGGGCAGGGAACACTGAAGCTTTCTTT
many TRBJ2-3 . TRBV7-9 CASSLRMVTQYF TGTGCCAGCAGTTTAAGGATGGTGACGCAGTATTTT